These 20 T cell receptor beta chains came from one sample sequenced in a study of T cells in Graves' hyperthyroidism and ophthalmopathy. The source material, RNA transcripts, was used to amplify TCR beta CDR3 regions. First-round RT-PCR with HTBI primers amplified the TCR CDR3 region. TCRdb independently ran MiXCR on the multiplex PCR reads; one entry per CDR3 protein. Here the sample spans 300,000 to 500,000 distinct CDR3 sequences, about 14% being singletons. Sequencing was done on a sample of blood. Receptor source: a man over 45 with Graves' ophthalmopathy.

This clonotype occurred many times. V usage is TRBV20-1 and J usage is TRBJ2-1; 9 nucleotides line up with TRBD1. Per the germline V gene, CDR1 is DFQATT and CDR2 is SNEGSKA (reference sequence). CDR3 size: 16 residues. J was trimmed by 0 bases and V by 6 bases; bases with no gene match: 9. The CDR3 protein is CSASGQGLDSYNEQFF. The CDR3 DNA reads TGCAGTGCCTCGGGACAGGGTCTCGACTCCTACAATGAGCAGTTCTTC.

The chain uses TRBV4-2 and TRBJ1-1, with 12 bases aligning to TRBD1. The CDR3 has 22 amino acids. CDR1 is LGHNA and CDR2 is YNFKEQ in the germline V gene. The V and J ends lost 2 bases and 1 base, in that order; junction bases with no gene match: 20. In DNA form, the CDR3 reads TGTGCCAGCAGCCAATTTGGCCGGGACAGGGGGCTTGAGACAAGTGGGAACACTGAAGCTTTCTTT. Its translation: CASSQFGRDRGLETSGNTEAFF.

This clonotype was found many times. The V gene is TRBV12-3 or TRBV12-4, the J gene TRBJ1-1; 7 bases are shared with TRBD1. J lost 5 bases, V lost 10 bases, and 4 bases had no gene match. The CDR3 runs 11 residues. The CDR3 spells CATRGETEAFF. Written as DNA, the CDR3 is TGTGCCACCAGGGGGGAGACTGAAGCTTTCTTT.

This clonotype was counted many times. The chain recombines TRBV18 with TRBJ1-5; TRBD1 might be the D (5 bases). Trimming removed 3 bases from V and 7 bases from J, with 10 bases in between. CDR1 KGHSH and CDR2 LQKENI come from the germline V gene. The CDR3 spans 13 residues. CDR3 DNA sequence: TGTGCCAGCTCACCGGGGGATCTACAGCCCCAGCATTTT. It specifies CASSPGDLQPQHF.

The rearrangement links TRBV12-3 or TRBV12-4 to TRBJ2-2, with D tentatively TRBD1 (6 bases). V lost 5 bases and J lost 0, with 13 bases in between. The CDR3 loop spans 16 amino acids. CDR3 sequence: CASSPRDNSNTGELFF. The CDR3 DNA sequence: TGTGCCAGCAGTCCCCGGGACAATTCGAACACCGGGGAGCTGTTTTTT.

As for this clonotype: A clone one base away is much larger, so this may be a read error. The CDR3 DNA follows: TGTGCCAGCAGTTGCGCAGCGTCCTATGGCTACACCTTC. It codes for CASSCAASYGYTF. The gene calls are TRBV6-1 and TRBJ1-2; no firm D call. The CDR3 totals 13 residues. The germline V gene has CDR1 MNHNS and CDR2 SASEGT. The ends were cut back, 5 bases at V and 4 bases at J, with 11 bases in the middle.

The chain links TRBV20-1 to TRBJ1-2; D remains unclear. Trimming removed 6 bases at V and 12 bases at J, with 17 bases between. The germline CDR1 and CDR2 sequences are DFQATT and SNEGSKA (reference sequence). The CDR3 length is 11 residues. CDR3 bases: TGCAGTGCGGCGACACAAACCGGCCACACCTTC. Translated: CSAATQTGHTF.

In its sample, this clonotype was seen a few times. This rearrangement joins TRBV5-1 to TRBJ2-1; 7 bases agree with TRBD1. The length of the CDR3 is 13 residues. Per the germline V gene, CDR1 is SGHRS and CDR2 is YFSETQ. With 0 bases clipped from V and 8 bases from J, the junction kept 2 bases outside the gene matches. In DNA, the CDR3 is TGCGCCAGCAGCTTGGACAGGGGCGATGAGCAGTTCTTC. Translating gives CASSLDRGDEQFF.

This clonotype was seen at least ten times. The chain links TRBV2 to TRBJ2-1, with 11 nucleotides matching TRBD2. CDR1 is SNHLY, CDR2 FYNNEI, per germline. This CDR3 comprises 16 residues. V shed 8 bases and J 2 bases; nucleotides not matched to a gene: 8. The CDR3 loop is CASDLSGRAPYNEQFF. DNA of the CDR3: TGTGCCAGCGACCTTAGCGGGAGGGCCCCCTACAATGAGCAGTTCTTC.

The table lists this clonotype with a few counts. The rearrangement links TRBV19 to TRBJ2-6, with D unclear. The CDR3 loop spans 13 amino acids. The V end was cut by 8 bases, the J end by 2 bases, with 7 bases between. Germline CDR1 LNHDA, CDR2 SQIVND (reference sequence). The CDR3 sequence: CASRRAGANVLTF. In DNA form, the CDR3 reads TGTGCCAGTCGGCGAGCTGGGGCCAACGTCCTGACTTTC.

This clonotype was picked up many times. The rearrangement joins TRBV7-8 to TRBJ2-3; 11 nucleotides align to TRBD2. Germline V CDR1 and CDR2: SGHVS, FQNEAQ. With 3 bases clipped from V and 2 bases from J, the junction kept 4 bases outside the gene matches. The CDR3 runs 16 residues. This chain's CDR3 is CASSFSGRAVTDTQYF. The CDR3 DNA reads as TGTGCCAGCAGCTTTAGCGGGAGGGCCGTCACAGATACGCAGTATTTT.

This clonotype was counted ten times or more. V and J are TRBV12-3 or TRBV12-4 and TRBJ2-7; D remains ambiguous. The germline V and J ends were trimmed by 6 bases and 6 bases, with 12 bases remaining between them. This CDR3 region has 12 residues. The CDR3 spells CASRPSLGEQYF. The DNA of the CDR3 is TGTGCCAGCAGGCCTTCCCTGGGCGAGCAGTACTTC.

This clonotype was counted ten times or more. The CDR3 loop reads CASSQEGGASGRDTQYF. CDR3 nucleotides: TGCGCCAGCAGCCAAGAGGGCGGGGCTAGCGGGAGGGATACGCAGTATTTT. The chain has TRBV4-1 and TRBJ2-3; TRBD2 agrees at 11 bases. V lost 0 bases, J lost 6 bases, and 8 bases stayed unmatched. CDR1 is MGHRA and CDR2 is YSYEKL in the germline V gene. CDR3 length: 17 amino acids.

This clonotype has at least ten counts. The chain employs TRBV20-1 and TRBJ2-2; TRBD2 is a possible D gene (5 bases). The CDR3 is 17 amino acids. CDR1 is DFQATT, CDR2 SNEGSKA, per germline (reference sequence). Trimming pared 3 bases from V and 2 bases from J, leaving 19 bases between. The CDR3 sequence is CSARDLRESQNTGELFF. The CDR3, as DNA: TGCAGTGCTAGGGACTTAAGGGAGAGCCAAAACACCGGGGAGCTGTTTTTT.

This clonotype turned up a few times. Germline and junction disagree at one end, which may indicate a read error. The V call is TRBV28, the J call TRBJ2-5; D is perhaps TRBD2 (6 bases). This CDR3 has 13 residues. The germline CDR1 and CDR2 sequences are MDHEN and SYDVKM. CDR3 region: CASSGSLTTLLHF. DNA of the CDR3: TGTGCCAGCAGCGGGAGTTTGACGACCCTCCTCCACTTC.

This clonotype has only a few counts. This chain connects TRBV5-1 to TRBJ2-1, with a weak D call TRBD1 (7 bases). CDR1 and CDR2 from the germline V gene are SGHRS and YFSETQ. The CDR3 has 15 amino acids. V was pared by 0 bases and J by 9 bases, with 16 bases between. CDR3 bases: TGCGCCAGCAGCTTGGATGGACGGCAGGGGGGTGAGCAGTTCTTC. Translation gives CASSLDGRQGGEQFF.

This clonotype appeared a few times. A read error may explain this, as a much larger clone is one base away. The rearrangement links TRBV20-1 to TRBJ1-5, with D possibly being TRBD1 (5 bases). The CDR3 contains 12 residues. From germline, CDR1 is DFQATT and CDR2 SNEGSKA (reference sequence). V was trimmed by 3 bases and J by 2 bases, leaving 5 bases between them. The CDR3 DNA sequence: TGCAGTGCTAGGACAGGCAATCAGCCCCAGCATTTT. This sequence encodes CSARTGNQPQHF.

A note on this clonotype: A much larger clonotype is one base distant, so this may be a read error. CDR3 sequence reads: CASSSSQGGADTQYF. The CDR3 DNA sequence: TGTGCCAGCAGTTCCAGCCAGGGAGGGGCAGATACGCAGTATTTT. This sequence joins TRBV6-2 or TRBV6-3 and TRBJ2-3; 7 bases are a match to TRBD2. There are 15 residues in the CDR3. V lost 4 bases and J lost 4; bases outside the gene matches: 8. Germline CDR1 is MNHEY and CDR2 is SVGEGT.

This sequence joins TRBV12-3 or TRBV12-4 and TRBJ2-5, with D tentatively TRBD1 or TRBD2 (5 bases each). This CDR3 spans 16 amino acids. Trimming pared 2 bases from V and 4 bases from J, leaving 17 bases between. The DNA of the CDR3 is TGTGCCAGCAGTTTAAGAGCAGTGGCAGGGAGAGAGACCCAGTACTTC. This translates into CASSLRAVAGRETQYF.

A remark on this clonotype: This could be a read error, since a much larger clone is one nucleotide away. This chain uses TRBV3-1 with TRBJ1-5; D might be TRBD1 (6 bases). The CDR3 loop spans 14 amino acids. CDR1 is LGHDT and CDR2 is YNNKEL in the germline V gene (reference sequence). V was trimmed by 4 bases and J by 1 base, leaving 8 bases between them. The CDR3 protein is CASSRQGSNQPQHF. DNA of the CDR3: TGTGCCAGCAGCCGCCAGGGGAGCAATCAGCCCCAGCATTTT.